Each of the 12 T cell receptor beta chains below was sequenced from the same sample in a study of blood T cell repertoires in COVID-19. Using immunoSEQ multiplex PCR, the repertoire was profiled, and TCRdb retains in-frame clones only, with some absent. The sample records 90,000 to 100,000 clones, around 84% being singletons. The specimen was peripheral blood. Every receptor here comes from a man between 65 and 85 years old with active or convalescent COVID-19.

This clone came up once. The CDR3 spells CASSIASGLVAYTQYF. CDR3 in DNA: TGTGCCAGTAGTATCGCCTCGGGACTAGTGGCATATACGCAGTATTTT. The gene calls are TRBV19 and TRBJ2-3; 8 bases align to TRBD2. This CDR3 has 16 amino acids. The trim removed 3 bases at V and 7 bases at J, leaving 12 bases unmatched. The germline V gene has CDR1 LNHDA and CDR2 SQIVND (reference sequence). Combining the CDR3 with reference TRBV19 and TRBJ2-3 gives the whole variable domain DGGITQSPKYLFRKEGQNVTLSCEQNLNHDAMYWYRQDPGQGLRLIYYSQIVNDFQKGDIAEGYSVSREKKESFPLTVTSAQKNPTAFYLCASSIASGLVAYTQYFGPGTRLTVL.

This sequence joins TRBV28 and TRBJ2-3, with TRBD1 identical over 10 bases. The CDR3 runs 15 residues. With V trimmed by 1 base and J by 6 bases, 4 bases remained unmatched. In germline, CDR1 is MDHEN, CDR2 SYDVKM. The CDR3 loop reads CASSLLDRGRDTQYF. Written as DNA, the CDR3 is TGTGCCAGCAGTTTATTGGACAGGGGGAGGGATACGCAGTATTTT.

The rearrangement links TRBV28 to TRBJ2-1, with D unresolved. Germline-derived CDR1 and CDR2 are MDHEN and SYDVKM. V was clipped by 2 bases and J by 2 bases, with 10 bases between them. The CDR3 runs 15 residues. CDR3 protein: CASSLQERTYNEQFF. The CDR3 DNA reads TGTGCCAGCAGTTTACAAGAGCGTACCTACAATGAGCAGTTCTTC.

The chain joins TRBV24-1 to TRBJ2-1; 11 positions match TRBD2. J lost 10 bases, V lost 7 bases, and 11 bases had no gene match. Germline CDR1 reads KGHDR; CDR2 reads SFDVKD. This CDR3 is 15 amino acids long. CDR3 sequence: CATSMIAGGTDEQFF. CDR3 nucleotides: TGTGCCACCAGCATGATAGCGGGGGGGACAGACGAGCAGTTCTTC.

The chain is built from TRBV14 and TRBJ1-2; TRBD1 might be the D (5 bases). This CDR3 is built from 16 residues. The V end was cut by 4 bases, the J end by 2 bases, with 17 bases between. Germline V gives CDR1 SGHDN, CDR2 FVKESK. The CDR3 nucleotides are TGTGCCAGCAGCCGACAGATCCAGACTTTCAACTATGGCTACACCTTC. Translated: CASSRQIQTFNYGYTF.

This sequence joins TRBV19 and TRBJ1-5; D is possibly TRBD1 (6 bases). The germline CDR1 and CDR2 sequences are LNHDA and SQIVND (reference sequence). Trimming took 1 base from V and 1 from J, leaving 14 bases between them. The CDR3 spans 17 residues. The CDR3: CASSIGVGGRSNQPQHF. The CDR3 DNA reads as TGTGCCAGTAGTATAGGCGTCGGGGGGCGAAGCAATCAGCCCCAGCATTTT. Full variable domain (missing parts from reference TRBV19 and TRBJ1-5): DGGITQSPKYLFRKEGQNVTLSCEQNLNHDAMYWYRQDPGQGLRLIYYSQIVNDFQKGDIAEGYSVSREKKESFPLTVTSAQKNPTAFYLCASSIGVGGRSNQPQHFGDGTRLSIL.

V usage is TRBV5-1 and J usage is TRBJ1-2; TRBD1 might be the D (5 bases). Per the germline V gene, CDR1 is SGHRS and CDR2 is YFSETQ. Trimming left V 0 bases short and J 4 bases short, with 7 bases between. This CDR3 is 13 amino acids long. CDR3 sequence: CASSLEGVYGYTF. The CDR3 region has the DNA TGCGCCAGCAGCTTGGAAGGGGTCTATGGCTACACCTTC.

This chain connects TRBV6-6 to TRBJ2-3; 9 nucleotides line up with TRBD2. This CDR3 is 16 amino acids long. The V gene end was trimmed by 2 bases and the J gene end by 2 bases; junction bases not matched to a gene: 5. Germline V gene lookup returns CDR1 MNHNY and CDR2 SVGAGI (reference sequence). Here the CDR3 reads CASSYGGGGATDTQYF. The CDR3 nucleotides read TGTGCCAGCAGTTACGGGGGCGGGGGGGCCACAGATACGCAGTATTTT.

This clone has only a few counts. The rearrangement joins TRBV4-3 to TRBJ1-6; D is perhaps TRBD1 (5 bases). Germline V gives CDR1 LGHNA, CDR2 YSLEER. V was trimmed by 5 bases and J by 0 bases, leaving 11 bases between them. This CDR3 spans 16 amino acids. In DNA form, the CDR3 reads TGCGCCAGCAGCATTGGAGGGGCCTCCTATAATTCACCCCTCCACTTT. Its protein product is CASSIGGASYNSPLHF.

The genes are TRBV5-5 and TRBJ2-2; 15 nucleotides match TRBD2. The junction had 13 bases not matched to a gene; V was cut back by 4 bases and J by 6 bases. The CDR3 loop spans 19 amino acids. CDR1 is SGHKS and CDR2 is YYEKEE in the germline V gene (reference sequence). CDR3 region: CASSRGTSGGPTRSGELFF. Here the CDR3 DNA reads TGTGCCAGCAGCAGAGGGACTAGCGGGGGGCCAACCAGGTCCGGGGAGCTGTTTTTT. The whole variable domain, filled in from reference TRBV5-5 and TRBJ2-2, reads DAGVTQSPTHLIKTRGQQVTLRCSPISGHKSVSWYQQVLGQGPQFIFQYYEKEERGRGNFPDRFSARQFPNYSSELNVNALLLGDSALYLCASSRGTSGGPTRSGELFFGEGSRLTVL.

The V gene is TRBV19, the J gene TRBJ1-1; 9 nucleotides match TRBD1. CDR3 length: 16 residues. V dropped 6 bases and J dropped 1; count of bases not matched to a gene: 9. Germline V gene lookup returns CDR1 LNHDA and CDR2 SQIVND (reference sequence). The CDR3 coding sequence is TGTGCCAGTAGACTGCTCGGACAGGGGAAGAACACTGAAGCTTTCTTT. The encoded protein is CASRLLGQGKNTEAFF. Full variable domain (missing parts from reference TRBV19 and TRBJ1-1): DGGITQSPKYLFRKEGQNVTLSCEQNLNHDAMYWYRQDPGQGLRLIYYSQIVNDFQKGDIAEGYSVSREKKESFPLTVTSAQKNPTAFYLCASRLLGQGKNTEAFFGQGTRLTVV.

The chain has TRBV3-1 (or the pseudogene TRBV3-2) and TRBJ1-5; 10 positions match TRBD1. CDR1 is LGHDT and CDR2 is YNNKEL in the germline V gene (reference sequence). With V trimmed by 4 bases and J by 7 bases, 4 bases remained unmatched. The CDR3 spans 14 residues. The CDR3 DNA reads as TGTGCCAGCAGCCTACGGACAGGGGGACAGCCCCAGCATTTT. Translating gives CASSLRTGGQPQHF.